These T cell receptor beta chains were read from a single sample in a study of spatial heterogeneity in lung cancer. TCRdb processed the 5' RACE reads anew with MiXCR; each CDR3 protein has one entry. The sample lists tens of thousands of distinct CDR3 sequences, approximately 12% occurring once. The sample here was PBMCs, taken at surgery. These receptors were taken from a male donor with early-stage non-small cell lung cancer. The CDR3 runs from the conserved cysteine through the conserved F or W. Each record gives: clone size, D gene, J gene, V gene, CDR3 DNA, CDR3 protein. The D gene is left open where the match is weak. Some rows mark clone size as missing; the rest say once, few, many or name a class of expanded clone.

>.|.|TRBJ2-2|TRBV28
TGTGCCAGCAGGCAGGTGCCCGGGGAGCTGTTTTTT
CASRQVPGELFF
>medium-sized|.|TRBJ2-2|TRBV20-1
TGCAGTGCTGAGAAAGGGGGTTCGGACACCGGGGAGCTGTTTTTT
CSAEKGGSDTGELFF
>many|.|TRBJ2-1|TRBV11-2
TGTGCCAGCAGCTCACTCGGACTACGTAGCTATGAGCAGTTCTTC
CASSSLGLRSYEQFF
>many|.|TRBJ1-2|TRBV12-3/TRBV12-4
TGTGCCAGCAGATTGTCGGCGGCAGTCTATGGCTACACCTTC
CASRLSAAVYGYTF
>.|TRBD1|TRBJ1-5|TRBV6-5
TGTGCCAGCAGTTACTCGACAGGGGCGAGGCAGCCCCAGCATTTT
CASSYSTGARQPQHF
>many|.|TRBJ2-6|TRBV20-1
TGCAGTGCTAGAGATCAGTCACGGGCCGGGGCCAACGTCCTGACTTTC
CSARDQSRAGANVLTF
>few|.|TRBJ2-6|TRBV6-2/TRBV6-3
TGTGCCAGCAGAGTTCCCCCCTTTTCCGGGACTCCTTCTGGGGCCAACGTCCTGACTTTC
CASRVPPFSGTPSGANVLTF
>.|TRBD1|TRBJ2-2|TRBV5-1
TGCGCCAGCAGCTTGGGGACAGGGCGCCCCGGGGAGCTGTTTTTT
CASSLGTGRPGELFF
>.|TRBD1|TRBJ1-4|TRBV12-3/TRBV12-4
TGTGCCAGCAGCCCGGACAGGGGGAGTAATGAAAAACTGTTTTTT
CASSPDRGSNEKLFF
>few|.|TRBJ1-2|TRBV28
TGTGCCAGCAGTTTCTTCACAAAAGCCCTGGGGGGCTACACCTTC
CASSFFTKALGGYTF
>.|TRBD2|TRBJ2-3|TRBV5-1
TGCGCCAGCAGCCCCGGACTAGAAACAGATACGCAGTATTTT
CASSPGLETDTQYF
>.|.|TRBJ2-2|TRBV5-1
TGCGCCAGCAGCTTGGAGCGGAACACCGGGGAGCTGTTTTTT
CASSLERNTGELFF
>.|.|TRBJ2-1|TRBV28
TGTGCCAGCAGTCAAGGCTCATTTGACAGGAATGAGCAGTTCTTC
CASSQGSFDRNEQFF
>few|.|TRBJ2-7|TRBV29-1
TGCAGCGTTGTGGCGCAGGGTGCGGGCTACGAGCAGTACTTC
CSVVAQGAGYEQYF
>few|.|TRBJ1-3|TRBV12-3/TRBV12-4
TGTGCCAGCAGTTTGGCCCCCTCTGGAAACACCATATATTTT
CASSLAPSGNTIYF
>few|TRBD1|TRBJ2-5|TRBV11-2
TGTGCCAGCAGCGTGGGACAGCAAGAGACCCAGTACTTC
CASSVGQQETQYF
>many|.|TRBJ2-5|TRBV11-2
TGTGCCAGCAGCTTAGCGGGCTACAGGGAAGAGACCCAGTACTTC
CASSLAGYREETQYF
>few|TRBD2|TRBJ2-5|TRBV29-1
TGCAGCGTGCATTCCACCGGGAGGGCCGAAGAGACCCAGTACTTC
CSVHSTGRAEETQYF
>once|.|TRBJ2-3|TRBV29-1
TGCAGCGTTGATGGCCGGGGCCACACAGATACGCAGTATTTT
CSVDGRGHTDTQYF
>many|TRBD2|TRBJ2-1|TRBV24-1
TGTGCCACCAGTGATGGGGACAGGAGAGCTAGCGGGAGGACGGATGAGCAGTTCTTC
CATSDGDRRASGRTDEQFF
>few|.|TRBJ1-5|TRBV4-2
TGTGCCAGCAGCCAATCTGGGCATAGCAATCAGCCCCAGCATTTT
CASSQSGHSNQPQHF
>many|.|TRBJ1-3|TRBV6-2/TRBV6-3
TGTGCCAGCAGTTACAAGGTCGCCGCTGGAAACACCATATATTTT
CASSYKVAAGNTIYF
>.|TRBD1|TRBJ2-1|TRBV20-1
TGCAGTCCCAGGGACAGGGGCCACAATGAGCAGTTCTTC
CSPRDRGHNEQFF
>.|.|TRBJ1-3|TRBV2
TGTGCCAGCAAAAGAGAGCCAACTGGAAACACCATATATTTT
CASKREPTGNTIYF
>many|.|TRBJ2-4|TRBV7-2
TGTGCCAGCAGCTTAGATTCGAGACTAGGGAACATTCAGTACTTC
CASSLDSRLGNIQYF
>few|.|TRBJ2-3|TRBV5-1
TGCGCCAGCAGCGAACGCCCTAGCGATGGCACAGATACGCAGTATTTT
CASSERPSDGTDTQYF
>.|TRBD2|TRBJ2-5|TRBV30
TGTGCCTGCGGGCTAGCGGACCAAGAGACCCAGTACTTC
CACGLADQETQYF
>.|.|TRBJ2-7|TRBV21-1
TGTGCCAGCAGCAAAGGAAGGCCCTCGGGGCAGTACTTC
CASSKGRPSGQYF
>.|.|TRBJ2-7|TRBV4-3
TGCGCCAGCAGCCAAGATATAGGGGGAGGGCCCCGTGAGCAGTACTTC
CASSQDIGGGPREQYF
>many|.|TRBJ1-1|TRBV12-5
TGTGCTAGTGGCAATGCTCTGGGGACTGAAGCTTTCTTT
CASGNALGTEAFF
>many|.|TRBJ1-1|TRBV6-2/TRBV6-3
TGTGCCAGCAGCTCTGCGGGGGTCTCTGAAGCTTTCTTT
CASSSAGVSEAFF
>many|TRBD2|TRBJ2-7|TRBV16
TGTGCCAGCAGCCAACGACTAGCGGGAGGGTTCGGTTACGAGCAGTACTTC
CASSQRLAGGFGYEQYF
>.|.|TRBJ2-2|TRBV5-1
TGCGCCAGCAGCTTAGGAACAGCGGACACCGGGGAGCTGTTTTTT
CASSLGTADTGELFF
>.|.|TRBJ2-7|TRBV12-3/TRBV12-4
TGTGCCAGCAAATTCGACCACGGCGAGCAGTACTTC
CASKFDHGEQYF
>.|TRBD1|TRBJ2-7|TRBV5-1
TGCGCCAGCAGCACGGACAGGGGTTCCTACGAGCAGTACTTC
CASSTDRGSYEQYF
>few|TRBD2|TRBJ2-5|TRBV24-1
TGTGCCACCGCGACGCCTAGCGGGGGAGAGACCCAGTACTTC
CATATPSGGETQYF
>many|TRBD2|TRBJ2-1|TRBV25-1
TGTGCCAGCAGTCGGACTAGCTACGGTAGTGGTGAGCAGTTCTTC
CASSRTSYGSGEQFF
>few|.|TRBJ2-5|TRBV29-1
TGCAGCGTTGTAGTGGGCGCTAGGAATTCGGAGACCCAGTACTTC
CSVVVGARNSETQYF
>.|TRBD1|TRBJ1-4|TRBV3-1
TGTGCCAGCAGCCCCGAGACAGGGTCAGATGAAAAACTGTTTTTT
CASSPETGSDEKLFF
>few|.|TRBJ2-7|TRBV5-5
TGTGCCAGCAGCAGCATGGGAGCAAGAGAAGGATACGAGCAGTACTTC
CASSSMGAREGYEQYF
>many|.|TRBJ2-7|TRBV6-2/TRBV6-3
TGTGCCAGCAGCCCAGGGAGCTCCTACGAGCAGTACTTC
CASSPGSSYEQYF
>many|TRBD2|TRBJ2-3|TRBV7-2
TGTGCCAGCAGCTCCACCGGGACTAGTACGCAGTATTTT
CASSSTGTSTQYF
>.|.|TRBJ1-1|TRBV24-1
TGTGCCACCAGTGAGGACCGGACGGTCCCTGAAGCTTTCTTT
CATSEDRTVPEAFF
>.|TRBD1|TRBJ1-4|TRBV7-9
TGTGCCAGCAGCCGCACCCTCGGACAGGGGGGAGATGAAAAACTGTTTTTT
CASSRTLGQGGDEKLFF
>.|.|TRBJ2-5|TRBV7-2
TGTGCCAGCAGCTTAGGAACCGCAGGGTCGGGACAAGAGACCCAGTACTTC
CASSLGTAGSGQETQYF
>few|TRBD1|TRBJ2-5|TRBV19
TGTGCCAGTAGAACAGGGGTAGGAGAGACCCAGTACTTC
CASRTGVGETQYF
>few|.|TRBJ1-1|TRBV5-1
TGCGCCAGCAGCTTTATGGTGAACACTGAAGCTTTCTTT
CASSFMVNTEAFF